The present T cell receptor beta chain was sequenced within a study of cytomegalovirus exposure and HLA in healthy donors. The PCR was carried out with 60 Vbeta primers and 13 Jbeta primers. Data came from immunoSEQ multiplex PCR; TCRdb stores just in-frame clones and leaves some out. This table has over 150,000 clones, 80% appearing once. This clone was seen only once. The germline V and J ends were trimmed by 5 bases and 2 bases, with 13 bases remaining between them. CDR3 length: 16 residues. Looked up from germline, CDR1 is MDHEN and CDR2 is SYDVKM. The chain uses TRBV28 and TRBJ2-6; D perhaps matches TRBD1 (5 bases). The sequencing input was PBMCs. The TCR comes from a man younger than 45 in good health and CMV-seronegative. The CDR3 DNA reads as TGTGCCAGCAGTCCATGGACAAGTGCTGGGGCCAACGTCCTGACTTTC. It is translated as CASSPWTSAGANVLTF.